This TCR beta chain originates from a study of somatic mutations in cytotoxic T cells in rheumatoid arthritis. Study details: Nearly 100% purity was obtained when some V beta antibody-stained T-cell populations were flow-sorted; these included V beta1+ cells sequenced for TCRB.

Sequencing was performed with immunoSEQ multiplex PCR; in TCRdb, only in-frame clones are kept and a portion is missing. The sample contains 2,500 to 3,500 clones, more than 85% of which appear only once. Using positive magnetic bead selection on an AutoMACS, CD4+ and CD8+ cells were isolated, after which their purity was checked by flow cytometry. The source material was CD8+ T cells sorted from blood. This receptor was taken from a woman aged 18 to 35 with rheumatoid arthritis.

CDR3 in DNA: TGTGCCAGCAGGCAAGTATTGGGCTACACTGAAGCTTTCTTT. This encodes CASRQVLGYTEAFF. The chain joins TRBV7-8 to TRBJ1-1; D not certain. Germline CDR1 and CDR2: SGHVS and FQNEAQ. V was clipped by 6 bases and J by 3 bases, with 14 bases between them. The CDR3 has 14 amino acids.